These 4 T cell receptor beta chains were sequenced from one sample in a study of Ad26.COV2.S vaccination and SARS-CoV-2 variants. Profiling relied on immunoSEQ multiplex PCR, and the TCRdb table lists in-frame clones only, not all of them. The sample comprises around 270,000 clones, 70% to 90% of which are singletons, and roughly 3% rests with the top ten. Treatment denoted: approximately 18 received Ad26.COV2.S at low or high dose, single or two shots; 5 received placebo; per-sample allocation not given. Sample collection was performed on day 63 after the first vaccine or placebo injection. The material was peripheral blood, obtained in a trial of Ad26.COV2.S vaccine versus placebo. These receptors all stem from a person aged 18-65 years who received the Ad26.COV2.S COVID-19 vaccine or a placebo.

This clone was counted a single time. The chain employs TRBV19 and TRBJ1-5, with D tentatively TRBD1 (5 bases). The CDR3 spans 16 residues. The V gene's germline CDR1 is LNHDA and CDR2 SQIVND (reference sequence). V lost 5 bases, J lost 7 bases, and 21 bases lay in between. CDR3 in amino acids: CASSPPTRTGGQPQHF. The CDR3 coding sequence is TGTGCCAGTAGTCCACCCACTCGAACGGGGGGACAGCCCCAGCATTTT. Using reference TRBV19 and TRBJ1-5 for the parts outside the CDR3, the full variable domain is DGGITQSPKYLFRKEGQNVTLSCEQNLNHDAMYWYRQDPGQGLRLIYYSQIVNDFQKGDIAEGYSVSREKKESFPLTVTSAQKNPTAFYLCASSPPTRTGGQPQHFGDGTRLSIL.

This chain connects TRBV9 to TRBJ1-3; D unclear. This CDR3 spans 15 amino acids. The germline CDR1 and CDR2 sequences are SGDLS and YYNGEE. V lost 2 bases, J lost 0 bases, and 9 bases lay in between. The CDR3 DNA reads as TGTGCCAGCAGCGTGGGAGCTGTCTCTGGAAACACCATATATTTT. Encoded protein: CASSVGAVSGNTIYF.

This clone was seen more than once but under ten times. The CDR3 DNA reads as TGTGCCTCACAGGGGGATCTGGGCCGAGAGACCCAGTACTTC. This translates into CASQGDLGRETQYF. The genes are TRBV30 and TRBJ2-5; 8 bases fit TRBD1. Germline V gene lookup returns CDR1 GTSNPN and CDR2 SVGIG (reference sequence). Trimming at V came to 7 bases and at J to 4 bases, leaving 11 bases not matched to a gene. This CDR3 is built from 14 residues.

This chain uses TRBV4-1 with TRBJ2-5; D gene uncertain. The CDR3 is 15 residues long. Germline CDR1 MGHRA, CDR2 YSYEKL. V lost 1 base, J lost 4 bases, and 13 bases lay in between. In DNA, the CDR3 is TGCGCCAGCAGCCAAGGCTTGTATACGGGAGAGACCCAGTACTTC. This codes for CASSQGLYTGETQYF.